Listed here are 26 T cell receptor beta chains from one sample, sequenced in a study of breast tumors, draining lymph nodes, adjacent tissues. TCRdb reanalysed the multiplex PCR reads using MiXCR and keeps one entry per CDR3 protein. The table has tens of thousands of distinct CDR3 sequences, about 63% seen once. The sequencing sample was made of breast tumor tissue. Source of these receptors: a female donor with breast cancer. Some clones in this sample may be carry-over from other donors' samples.

This clonotype showed up many times. A single base separates this from a much larger clone, so it may be a read error. This chain connects TRBV6-1 to TRBJ2-5, with D possibly called TRBD1 or TRBD2 (5 bases each). CDR1 is MNHNS and CDR2 is SASEGT in the germline V gene. The CDR3 totals 13 residues. V lost 5 bases and J lost 3, with 10 bases in between. CDR3 nucleotide sequence: TGTGCCAGCAGTCAAGGGGAGAAAGAGACCCAGTACTTC. This encodes CASSQGEKETQYF.

The gene calls are TRBV5-5 and TRBJ2-7; TRBD1 might be the D (6 bases). CDR1 and CDR2 from the germline V gene are SGHKS and YYEKEE (reference sequence). V was pared by 2 bases and J by 4 bases, with 13 bases between. The CDR3 contains 14 residues. The CDR3 loop reads CASSFGQGWYEQYF. The CDR3 region has the DNA TGTGCCAGCAGCTTCGGTCAGGGGTGGTACGAGCAGTACTTC.

CDR3 coding DNA: TGTGCCAGCAGTTACTCGATTGGGGGATCTGGGGCCAACGTCCTGACTTTC. The encoded protein is CASSYSIGGSGANVLTF. The rearrangement links TRBV27 to TRBJ2-6; the D gene could be TRBD1 or TRBD2 (5 bases each). V lost 4 bases, J lost 1 base, and 14 bases lay in between. CDR3 length: 17 amino acids. CDR1 MNHEY and CDR2 SMNVEV come from the germline V gene (reference sequence).

Details on this clonotype: A junction boundary mismatches the germline segment, possibly from a read error. This rearrangement joins TRBV12-3 or TRBV12-4 to TRBJ2-3; TRBD2 matches 7 bases. This CDR3 contains 15 residues. The CDR3 reads CASQPSGLDTDAQYF. CDR3 nucleotide sequence: TGTGCCAGTCAGCCCAGCGGACTAGACACAGATGCGCAGTATTTT.

This clonotype was seen ten or more times. A read error may explain this, as a much larger clone is one base away. This chain joins TRBV6-5 and TRBJ1-5, with D perhaps TRBD1 (6 bases). Germline CDR1 reads MNHEY; CDR2 reads SVGAGI. This CDR3 is 15 amino acids long. The germline V and J ends were trimmed by 6 bases and 6 bases, with 18 bases remaining between them. CDR3 protein: CASSPQGRVGQPQHF. CDR3 nucleotides: TGTGCCAGCAGCCCTCAGGGGAGGGTTGGTCAGCCCCAGCATTTT.

The chain combines TRBV2 with TRBJ1-2; D possibly corresponds to TRBD1 (6 bases). The CDR3 extends over 14 amino acids. Looked up from germline, CDR1 is SNHLY and CDR2 is FYNNEI. V gave up 6 bases and J gave up 3 bases, with 14 bases separating them. CDR3 sequence reads: CASRGTAGDYGYTF. The CDR3 DNA sequence: TGTGCCAGCAGGGGGACTGCAGGGGACTATGGCTACACCTTC.

The rearrangement uses TRBV20-1 and TRBJ2-1; no clear D. This CDR3 is built from 11 residues. V was shortened by 0 bases and J by 10 bases, with 7 bases between the two germline ends. CDR1 is DFQATT and CDR2 is SNEGSKA in the germline V gene (reference sequence). The DNA for the CDR3 is TGCAGTGCTAGAGATTGGCCCGAGCAGTTCTTC. It is translated as CSARDWPEQFF.

This clonotype was recorded once. The V call is TRBV7-3, the J call TRBJ1-1; 7 nucleotides agree with TRBD1. Germline V gene lookup returns CDR1 SGHTA and CDR2 FQGTGA. The J segment lost 8 bases and the V segment lost 3 bases, leaving 6 bases of the junction unmatched. This CDR3 spans 13 amino acids. The chain's CDR3 is CASSFLQGNEAFF. The CDR3 nucleotides are TGTGCCAGCAGCTTCTTACAGGGGAACGAAGCTTTCTTT.

The genes are TRBV5-1 and TRBJ2-1; a possible D gene is TRBD2 (6 bases). The V end lost 4 bases, the J end lost 5 bases, and 19 bases lay between the germline ends. The length of the CDR3 is 16 residues. CDR1 and CDR2 (germline): SGHRS, YFSETQ. The chain's CDR3 is CASSPQRGAGNNEQFF. CDR3 sequence (DNA): TGCGCCAGCAGCCCCCAACGAGGGGCGGGAAACAATGAGCAGTTCTTC.

In regard to this clonotype: A much larger clone is a single base away; this may be a read error. The V and J genes are TRBV29-1 and TRBJ1-1, with D uncertain. The length of the CDR3 is 14 residues. The germline V gene has CDR1 SQVTM and CDR2 ANQGSEA. The CDR3 region is CSARFGSQNTEAFF. As DNA, the CDR3 is TGCAGTGCTAGATTCGGCAGTCAGAACACTGAAGCTTTCTTT.

This clonotype was found many times. The rearrangement joins TRBV6-1 to TRBJ1-2; D is undetermined. The V gene's germline CDR1 is MNHNS and CDR2 SASEGT. This CDR3 contains 10 residues. Between the trimmed V and J ends, which lost 5 bases and 7 bases, there was a span of 5 bases. The CDR3 is CASSSGGYTF. CDR3 bases: TGTGCCAGCAGTAGTGGTGGCTACACCTTC.

This clonotype ranks as medium-sized. The rearrangement joins TRBV6-6 to TRBJ2-7, with 8 bases aligning to TRBD2. This CDR3 is 14 amino acids long. CDR1 is MNHNY and CDR2 is SVGAGI in the germline V gene (reference sequence). Trimming at V came to 6 bases and at J to 4 bases, leaving 8 bases not matched to a gene. CDR3 sequence (DNA): TGTGCCAGCAGCCTTGAGAGCGGGGGATACGAGCAGTACTTC. Translating it yields CASSLESGGYEQYF.

V usage is TRBV2 and J usage is TRBJ2-3; D remains unclear. The CDR3 loop spans 14 amino acids. Trimming cost V 4 bases and J 4 bases, with 12 bases left between them. Germline CDR1 reads SNHLY; CDR2 reads FYNNEI. The CDR3 sequence: CASSGSARSDTQYF. The CDR3 region has the DNA TGTGCCAGCAGTGGAAGCGCCAGGTCAGATACGCAGTATTTT.

The chain uses TRBV19 and TRBJ1-6; 7 nucleotides align to TRBD1. The V and J ends lost 11 bases and 6 bases, in that order; junction bases with no gene match: 10. In germline, CDR1 is LNHDA, CDR2 SQIVND (reference sequence). The CDR3 extends over 14 amino acids. CDR3 sequence: CACSWDRINSPLHF. DNA of the CDR3: TGTGCCTGCAGCTGGGACAGAATTAATTCACCCCTCCACTTT. The variable domain in full, with the rest retrieved from reference TRBV19 and TRBJ1-6, is DGGITQSPKYLFRKEGQNVTLSCEQNLNHDAMYWYRQDPGQGLRLIYYSQIVNDFQKGDIAEGYSVSREKKESFPLTVTSAQKNPTAFYLCACSWDRINSPLHFGNGTRLTVT.

The rearrangement links TRBV20-1 to TRBJ2-7; D call uncertain. The CDR3 is 14 residues long. Trimming took 0 bases from V and 3 from J, leaving 12 bases between them. CDR1 is DFQATT and CDR2 is SNEGSKA in the germline V gene (reference sequence). The CDR3 nucleotides are TGCAGTGCTAGAGATCCGGGCTTCAGCTACGAGCAGTACTTC. This codes for CSARDPGFSYEQYF.

By sample share, this clonotype is medium-sized. The gene calls are TRBV19 and TRBJ2-7; TRBD1 matches 7 bases. J gave up 1 base and V 9 bases, and 6 bases lay outside the gene matches. The CDR3 spans 13 residues. Germline V gene lookup returns CDR1 LNHDA and CDR2 SQIVND (reference sequence). The CDR3 coding sequence is TGTGCCAGCCCCCGGGACAGTTCCTACGAGCAGTACTTC. Residues: CASPRDSSYEQYF.

This clonotype occurred once. This chain connects TRBV6-6 to TRBJ1-5, with TRBD1 matching 7 bases. CDR3 length: 16 residues. Trimming took 2 bases from V and 7 from J; bases not matched to a gene: 11. The germline V gene has CDR1 MNHNY and CDR2 SVGAGI (reference sequence). The CDR3 coding sequence is TGTGCCAGCAGTTACGGTGAGAGGGGGCAATGGCAGCCCCAGCATTTT. As protein: CASSYGERGQWQPQHF.

At least ten counts were recorded for this clonotype. The rearrangement links TRBV28 to TRBJ1-5; D is unclear. CDR1 MDHEN and CDR2 SYDVKM come from the germline V gene. This CDR3 comprises 12 residues. The V gene lost 3 bases and the J gene lost 6 bases, with 6 bases spanning the gap. The CDR3 coding sequence is TGTGCCAGCAGTTTTGTTGGTCAGCCCCAGCATTTT. Translating gives CASSFVGQPQHF. The full variable domain, its missing parts supplied by reference TRBV28 and TRBJ1-5, is DVKVTQSSRYLVKRTGEKVFLECVQDMDHENMFWYRQDPGLGLRLIYFSYDVKMKEKGDIPEGYSVSREKKERFSLILESASTNQTSMYLCASSFVGQPQHFGDGTRLSIL.

The rearrangement joins TRBV19 to TRBJ2-2; 7 nucleotides align to TRBD1. The CDR3 sequence is 15 residues long. Trimming took 4 bases from V and 4 from J; bases not matched to a gene: 6. The germline CDR1 and CDR2 sequences are LNHDA and SQIVND (reference sequence). This CDR3 reads CASSKRQGFTGELFF. Written as DNA, the CDR3 is TGTGCCAGTAGTAAACGACAGGGATTCACCGGGGAGCTGTTTTTT.

This clonotype has a count of ten or more. The chain carries TRBV18 and TRBJ2-1, with TRBD2 matching 9 bases. CDR1 and CDR2 (germline): KGHSH, LQKENI. Unmatched junction bases numbered 4, after V lost 4 bases and J lost 6 bases. CDR3 length: 14 amino acids. The CDR3 coding sequence is TGTGCCAGCTCACTTAGCGGGAGCCCCAATGAGCAGTTCTTC. Translation gives CASSLSGSPNEQFF.

The V call is TRBV15, the J call TRBJ1-2; D ambiguous. Trimming left V 0 bases short and J 5 bases short, with 19 bases between. CDR3 size: 17 residues. CDR1 and CDR2 from the germline V gene are LNHNV and YYDKDF (reference sequence). The CDR3 is CATSRDSDGRGLYGYTF. As DNA, the CDR3 is TGTGCCACCAGCAGAGATTCAGACGGGCGAGGGCTTTATGGCTACACCTTC.

With respect to this clonotype: A junction end diverges from the germline sequence, so it may reflect a read error. The J gene is TRBJ1-5, the V gene TRBV24-1, with D unresolved. This CDR3 is built from 12 residues. The germline V gene has CDR1 KGHDR and CDR2 SFDVKD. The CDR3, as DNA: TGTGCCACCAGTGATTGGGGTCAGCCCCAGCGTTTT. It yields the protein CATSDWGQPQRF.

With regard to this clonotype: Germline and junction disagree at one end, which may indicate a read error. The chain employs TRBV2 and TRBJ2-1; 8 bases are shared with TRBD1. Germline V gene data show CDR1 as SNHLY and CDR2 as FYNNEI. This CDR3 has 14 residues. CDR3 protein: CAGSEFQGAYEQFF. For the CDR3, the DNA is TGTGCCGGCAGTGAATTCCAGGGGGCTTATGAGCAGTTCTTC.

The genes are TRBV5-1 and TRBJ2-7, with 7 positions matching TRBD1. V trimming: 2 bases; J trimming: 2 bases; junction bases outside the gene matches: 1. This CDR3 is built from 13 residues. The germline V gene has CDR1 SGHRS and CDR2 YFSETQ. CDR3 in DNA: TGCGCCAGCAGCTTCGGACAGGCCTACGAGCAGTACTTC. Its protein product is CASSFGQAYEQYF.

This chain uses TRBV7-9 with TRBJ1-2; 11 nucleotides align to TRBD1. CDR1 and CDR2 (germline): SEHNR, FQNEAQ (reference sequence). The CDR3 length is 15 residues. Unmatched junction bases numbered 8, after V lost 5 bases and J lost 6 bases. The CDR3 region is CASSPQDRGPNGYTF. CDR3 bases: TGTGCCAGCAGCCCACAGGACAGGGGGCCGAATGGCTACACCTTC.

By its share, this clonotype is medium-sized. The chain's CDR3 is CASSYGGTYEQYF. DNA for the CDR3: TGTGCCAGCAGTTACGGCGGGACCTACGAGCAGTACTTC. The V call is TRBV6-5, the J call TRBJ2-7; D is perhaps TRBD2 (6 bases). V was trimmed by 2 bases and J by 2 bases, leaving 7 bases between them. The V gene's germline CDR1 is MNHEY and CDR2 SVGAGI. This CDR3 is 13 amino acids long.